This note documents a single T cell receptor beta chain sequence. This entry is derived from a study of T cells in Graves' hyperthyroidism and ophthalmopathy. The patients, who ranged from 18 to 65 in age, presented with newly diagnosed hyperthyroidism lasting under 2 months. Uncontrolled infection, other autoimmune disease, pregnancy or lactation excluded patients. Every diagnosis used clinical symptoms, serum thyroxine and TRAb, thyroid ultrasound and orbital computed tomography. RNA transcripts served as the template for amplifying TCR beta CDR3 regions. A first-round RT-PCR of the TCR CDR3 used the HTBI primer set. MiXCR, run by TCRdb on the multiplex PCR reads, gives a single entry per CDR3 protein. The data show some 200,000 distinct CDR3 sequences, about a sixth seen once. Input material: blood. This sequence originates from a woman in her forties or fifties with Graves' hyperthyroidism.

This CDR3 reads CASSFPRGDYGYTF. DNA of the CDR3: TGTGCCAGCAGTTTCCCCAGGGGGGACTATGGCTACACCTTC. The chain recombines TRBV6-2 or TRBV6-3 with TRBJ1-2, with 7 bases matching TRBD1. The length of the CDR3 is 14 residues. J lost 3 bases, V lost 4 bases, and 5 bases had no gene match. CDR1 and CDR2 (germline): MNHEY, SVGEGT.